This T cell receptor (beta chain) was identified during a study of T cell repertoires in cytomegalovirus infection. TCRdb used MiXCR to reprocess the reads, holding one entry per CDR3 protein. This sample has around 360,000 distinct CDR3 sequences, with about a third found just once. The CDR3 loop spans 15 amino acids. Germline V lookup: CDR1 SGHTA, CDR2 FQGNSA. With 3 bases removed from V and 0 bases from J, the gap between germline ends came to 10 bases. A word on this clonotype: Its matching antigen is unknown.

The chain recombines TRBV7-2 with TRBJ2-3, with a possible D match to TRBD2 (5 bases). The sequence was obtained from a human donor in good health (CMV status not recorded). Some clones in this sample may be carry-over from other donors' samples. Here the sequenced sample was cultured PBMCs, taken from culture after CMV antigen stimulation. The CDR3 DNA is TGTGCCAGCAGCTTCGGGTGGACTAGCACAGATACGCAGTATTTT. Amino acids: CASSFGWTSTDTQYF.